The table lists the clone carrying this TCR beta chain with a few counts. Its antigen remains unidentified. The entry originates in a study of regulatory T cells in long-lasting Graves disease. Whole-study context: Graves' patients who were just diagnosed had used antithyroid drugs for under 3 months. Findings of the study overall: Thyroid tissue was not studied; only peripheral blood was. Persistent Graves' patients showed less TCR diversity than newly diagnosed patients showed.

HTBI primers from iRepertoire and Arm-PCR of CDR3 regions yielded the TCR beta libraries. Each CDR3 protein is one row after TCRdb ran MiXCR on the multiplex PCR reads. The sample includes fewer than 350,000 distinct CDR3 sequences, 18% of them seen just once. Time point specified: newly diagnosed GD, antithyroid drugs for less than 3 months. PBMC-derived RNA was used for the TCR library. V gave up 2 bases and J gave up 6 bases, with 14 bases separating them. The CDR3 loop spans 14 amino acids. The germline V gene has CDR1 SQVTM and CDR2 ANQGSEA. The source was peripheral blood mononuclear cells (PBMCs), collected at new diagnosis, from a patient treated with antithyroid drugs. This chain connects TRBV29-1 to TRBJ2-1; possible D gene TRBD2, 5 bases. The sequence derives from a female donor with Graves disease. The CDR3 here is CSVETLAVSNEQFF. The DNA of the CDR3 is TGCAGCGTTGAAACGCTAGCTGTGTCCAATGAGCAGTTCTTC.